This is a list of T cell receptor beta chains from one sample in a study of cytomegalovirus exposure and HLA in healthy donors. Profiling relied on immunoSEQ multiplex PCR, and the TCRdb table lists in-frame clones only, not all of them. The table records tens of thousands of clones, 55% to 85% of them present only once. Sequenced material: PBMCs. The receptors derive from a woman aged 35 to 49 in good health and CMV-seropositive. Both conserved end residues are part of each CDR3. Fields, in order: D gene, J gene, clone size, V gene, CDR3 DNA, CDR3 protein. A D gene is named only where the DNA matches it firmly. Clone size is given for some rows only: seen once, a few or many times, or a class if the clone is expanded.

d_call: .; j_call: TRBJ2-1; clone_size: .; v_call: TRBV2; cdr3_nt: TGTGCCAGCATGTACGGGAAGTACAATGAGCAGTTCTTC; cdr3_aa: CASMYGKYNEQFF
d_call: TRBD2; j_call: TRBJ2-7; clone_size: .; v_call: TRBV7-8; cdr3_nt: TGTGCCAGCAGCTTAGATGCGGGAGGGCCCTCCTACGAGCAGTACTTC; cdr3_aa: CASSLDAGGPSYEQYF
d_call: TRBD2; j_call: TRBJ2-7; clone_size: .; v_call: TRBV14; cdr3_nt: TGTGCCAGCAGCCAAGATAGGGTAGCGGGAGGCCCCCGAGAGCAGTACTTC; cdr3_aa: CASSQDRVAGGPREQYF
d_call: TRBD2; j_call: TRBJ2-1; clone_size: .; v_call: TRBV10-3; cdr3_nt: TGTGCCATCAGAGGGACTAGCGAAAGCGATGAGCAGTTCTTC; cdr3_aa: CAIRGTSESDEQFF
d_call: .; j_call: TRBJ1-5; clone_size: .; v_call: TRBV28; cdr3_nt: TGTGCCAGCAGTTCCCCGTCGGTAGCTCAGCCCCAGCATTTT; cdr3_aa: CASSSPSVAQPQHF
d_call: TRBD2; j_call: TRBJ2-3; clone_size: once; v_call: TRBV19; cdr3_nt: TGTGCCAGTAGTACCGGACTAGCGCCGACAGATACGCAGTATTTT; cdr3_aa: CASSTGLAPTDTQYF
d_call: TRBD2; j_call: TRBJ2-3; clone_size: .; v_call: TRBV10-3; cdr3_nt: TGTGCCATCAGTGAGTCAAGCGGGGGTAGCACAGATACGCAGTATTTT; cdr3_aa: CAISESSGGSTDTQYF
d_call: TRBD2; j_call: TRBJ2-1; clone_size: .; v_call: TRBV18; cdr3_nt: TGTGCCAGCTCACCGGGGACTAGCGGGAGCTCTTTGAATGAGCAGTTCTTC; cdr3_aa: CASSPGTSGSSLNEQFF
d_call: TRBD1; j_call: TRBJ1-1; clone_size: .; v_call: TRBV5-1; cdr3_nt: TGCGCCAGCAGCCTGGACAGGTACACTGAAGCTTTCTTT; cdr3_aa: CASSLDRYTEAFF
d_call: .; j_call: TRBJ2-3; clone_size: .; v_call: TRBV5-6; cdr3_nt: TGTGCCAGCAGCCTAACGGGGGACGTCACAGATACGCAGTATTTT; cdr3_aa: CASSLTGDVTDTQYF
d_call: TRBD2; j_call: TRBJ2-5; clone_size: .; v_call: TRBV7-7; cdr3_nt: TGTGCCAGCAGCTTGGGACTAGGCGTCCAAGAGACCCAGTACTTC; cdr3_aa: CASSLGLGVQETQYF
d_call: TRBD1; j_call: TRBJ1-1; clone_size: few; v_call: TRBV5-1; cdr3_nt: TGCGCCAGCAGCTTGGGACAGGGGCGGACTGAAGCTTTCTTT; cdr3_aa: CASSLGQGRTEAFF
d_call: .; j_call: TRBJ1-1; clone_size: .; v_call: TRBV6-5; cdr3_nt: TGTGCCAGCAGCCCGGTCGGCACTGAAGCTTTCTTT; cdr3_aa: CASSPVGTEAFF
d_call: .; j_call: TRBJ1-1; clone_size: few; v_call: TRBV2; cdr3_nt: TGTGCCACGGGGTGGGCAGGGAACACTGAAGCTTTCTTT; cdr3_aa: CATGWAGNTEAFF
d_call: TRBD1; j_call: TRBJ1-2; clone_size: .; v_call: TRBV28; cdr3_nt: TGTGCCAGCAGCCCAGGGGGGAACTATGGCTACACCTTC; cdr3_aa: CASSPGGNYGYTF
d_call: TRBD2; j_call: TRBJ2-1; clone_size: .; v_call: TRBV15; cdr3_nt: TGTGCCACCAGCAGAGATCTAGCGGGCTCCTACAATGAGCAGTTCTTC; cdr3_aa: CATSRDLAGSYNEQFF
d_call: TRBD1; j_call: TRBJ2-3; clone_size: .; v_call: TRBV12-5; cdr3_nt: TGTGCTAGTGGCCAGGGGGTTCCTACCACAGATACGCAGTATTTT; cdr3_aa: CASGQGVPTTDTQYF
d_call: .; j_call: TRBJ1-4; clone_size: .; v_call: TRBV7-9; cdr3_nt: TGTGCCAGCAGCTTAGGGGGCGTGGGAGAAAAACTGTTTTTT; cdr3_aa: CASSLGGVGEKLFF
d_call: TRBD1; j_call: TRBJ2-2; clone_size: .; v_call: TRBV28; cdr3_nt: TGTGCCAGCAGTTCCTCGGGACAGACCGGGGAGCTGTTTTTT; cdr3_aa: CASSSSGQTGELFF
d_call: .; j_call: TRBJ1-2; clone_size: few; v_call: TRBV5-6; cdr3_nt: TGTGCCAGCAGGATCAGGGGAAAGTCCCTAAGTTATGGCTACACCTTC; cdr3_aa: CASRIRGKSLSYGYTF
d_call: TRBD1; j_call: TRBJ2-7; clone_size: .; v_call: TRBV18; cdr3_nt: TGTGCCAGCTCACCCTCCTCCAGGGGGCCCCCCTACGAGCAGTACTTC; cdr3_aa: CASSPSSRGPPYEQYF
d_call: .; j_call: TRBJ2-7; clone_size: .; v_call: TRBV5-1; cdr3_nt: TGCGCCAGCAGCCATGACAGGCCCTCCTACGAGCAGTACTTC; cdr3_aa: CASSHDRPSYEQYF
d_call: .; j_call: TRBJ2-1; clone_size: .; v_call: TRBV7-7; cdr3_nt: TGTGCCAGCAGCTTAGGAGGGAGCGCCTTGGATGAGCAGTTCTTC; cdr3_aa: CASSLGGSALDEQFF
d_call: .; j_call: TRBJ2-3; clone_size: once; v_call: TRBV5-1; cdr3_nt: TGCGCCAGCAGCTTGGAGGGTAGACAGCTTGCAGATACGCAGTATTTT; cdr3_aa: CASSLEGRQLADTQYF
d_call: TRBD2; j_call: TRBJ2-1; clone_size: .; v_call: TRBV6-1; cdr3_nt: TGTGCCAGCCTGAGCGGACTAGCGGGACAAGTGCGGCAGTTCTTC; cdr3_aa: CASLSGLAGQVRQFF
d_call: .; j_call: TRBJ2-7; clone_size: .; v_call: TRBV28; cdr3_nt: TGTGCCAGCAGGTCGACAGGCGAGCCCCCCTACGAGCAGTACTTC; cdr3_aa: CASRSTGEPPYEQYF
d_call: TRBD1; j_call: TRBJ1-2; clone_size: few; v_call: TRBV5-6; cdr3_nt: TGTGCCAGCAGCTACAGAGGACAGGGGGTGATGTGGGGCTACACCTTC; cdr3_aa: CASSYRGQGVMWGYTF
d_call: TRBD1; j_call: TRBJ2-3; clone_size: .; v_call: TRBV29-1; cdr3_nt: TGCAGCGTACCCCGACAGGGAAATACGCAGTATTTT; cdr3_aa: CSVPRQGNTQYF
d_call: TRBD2; j_call: TRBJ2-3; clone_size: .; v_call: TRBV5-8; cdr3_nt: TGTGCCAGCAGCTTGGAGGGACTAGCGGGGGGCGGCCCAGATACGCAGTATTTT; cdr3_aa: CASSLEGLAGGGPDTQYF
d_call: TRBD1; j_call: TRBJ2-5; clone_size: .; v_call: TRBV28; cdr3_nt: TGTGCCAGCAGCGATACAGGGGGCCAAGATCTACAGTACTTC; cdr3_aa: CASSDTGGQDLQYF
d_call: TRBD2; j_call: TRBJ2-7; clone_size: .; v_call: TRBV29-1; cdr3_nt: TGCAGCGTTCGCGGGGGGCTCTACGAGCAGTACTTC; cdr3_aa: CSVRGGLYEQYF